The subject of this entry is one T cell receptor (beta chain). Its recognized antigen is unknown. Base-call qualities are not available, and no considerably larger clone is one nucleotide away. The data belong to a study of T cell repertoires in cytomegalovirus infection (dated by TCRdb to about 2019). Context from the whole study: Alongside well-studied HLA-B-restricted epitopes, the peptide stimulations were aimed at recently identified HLA-C-restricted CMV epitopes, whose presentation resists viral immunomodulation. Because public TCR beta signatures pointed to carriage of CMV infection together with the matching HLA type, the HLA type of each donor mattered for the analysis.

Reading the label with the study, this specimen's treatment or condition is: in vitro stimulation with specific CMV peptide epitopes to enrich CMV-specific T cells. The CDR3, from cysteine to phenylalanine, totals 16 residues. The DNA shown is the 48-base CDR3, in frame from base 1. V is pared back by 2 bases and J by 1 base, with 14 bases lying between the germline termini. CDR1 and CDR2, looked up from the germline V gene, are ENHRY and SYGVKD. Study-wide conclusions, independent of this receptor: The ex vivo response was dominated by HLA-C-restricted CMV-specific TCR beta clonotypes, which also provided the single most frequent clonotype in two of eight donors. In both this cohort and an independent cohort of some 380 donors, the cumulative frequency of public TCR beta family members distinguished carriers of CMV infection plus the relevant HLA type.

TCRdb shows the sequencer as Illumina HiSeq 1500. TCRdb trimmed public reads at Q25 via fastp, called clones via MiXCR and kept in-frame beta chains. CDR3 protein sequences are deduplicated, and each keeps its most common genes and DNA. This sample holds roughly 570,000 distinct CDR3 sequences; under 45% were observed only once. In total, the top ten clones hold about 46% of the sample. The specimen comprised cultured PBMCs, sampled from culture after CMV antigen stimulation. Recombination connected TRBV10-3 to TRBJ2-5; the D assignment is uncertain and may be TRBD1 or TRBD2, with 5 bases supporting each. This receptor was obtained from a human donor in good health (CMV status not recorded). Some clones in this sample may be carry-over from other donors' samples. The bases are TGTGCCATCAGTGAGACCGGGTCCGGGGCCCAAGAGACCCAGTACTTC. It specifies CAISETGSGAQETQYF.